This record covers a single TCR beta chain. This sample is drawn from a study of blood T cell repertoires in COVID-19. Germline V gene sequence: CDR1 LNHDA, CDR2 SQIVND (reference sequence). Trimming stripped 5 bases from V and 6 bases from J, with 13 bases between. The CDR3 totals 14 residues. Study processing details: Amplification of reference gene primers was used by the study to estimate nucleated cell counts. Some clones are missing from TCRdb's copy, which holds only in-frame ones; the method was immunoSEQ multiplex PCR. The V and J calls and clone size were taken over from that table, and D and trimming were inferred from the DNA. The profile shows a few hundred thousand clones, around 90% of them singletons. Residents of approximately 25 US areas, aged about 18 to 95 years, made up the participants. Membership in each cohort depended on participant-reported clinical history.

The chain employs TRBV19 and TRBJ1-4, with unresolved D. Sequenced sample: PBMCs or T cells enriched from blood (not recorded which). This clonotype originated in a woman younger than 30 who had recovered from COVID-19. The CDR3 loop is CASSPTGWYEKLFF. CDR3 nucleotide sequence: TGTGCCAGTAGTCCGACTGGGTGGTATGAAAAACTGTTTTTT.